This note documents a single T cell receptor beta chain sequence. This clone was picked up one time. What this receptor recognizes is not known. It has no much larger one-base neighbor in the sample; base qualities were not kept. The record originates from a study of OX40 agonist ivuxolimab in advanced cancers. Notes on the research overall: Ivuxolimab was an agonistic, fully human IgG2 monoclonal antibody directed against OX40 (CD134), a costimulatory receptor. The purpose of peripheral TCRbeta sequencing was to test whether ivuxolimab changed TCR sequence diversity and led to clonal T-cell expansion. A male proportion of under 85% and a mean age of approximately 58 years, ranging from 23 to 79, were recorded for the dose-escalation cohort. Among the roughly 50 dose-escalation patients, 19 had hepatocellular carcinoma, about 15 melanoma, 9 renal cell carcinoma and 9 head and neck cancer. Intravenous ivuxolimab was administered to patients every 2 weeks at six dose levels: 0.01, 0.1, 0.3, 1.5, 3 and 10 mg/kg. Partial responses occurred in three dose-escalation patients, of whom one had hepatocellular carcinoma and two had cutaneous melanoma. Patients were allowed to have had prior anti-PD-1, anti-PD-L1 or anti-CTLA-4 therapy, and approximately 40% of the dose-escalation patients had been treated with checkpoint inhibitors. The paper covers the monotherapy dose-escalation part of the phase I ivuxolimab trial, which included N ≈ 57 patients.

The paper's findings and limits, for the study overall: Low levels of normalized T-cell clonal expansion were also shown by some nonresponding patients. At doses of 0.1 to 3.0 mg/kg, clonal expansion of both CD4+ and CD8+ T cells in blood was seen between baseline and week 6. In partial responders in the 0.1-3.0 mg/kg groups, normalized peripheral clonal expansion was found to be among the lowest, especially among CD8+ T cells. After ivuxolimab, more expanded clones were found on average in CD8+ T cells than in CD4+ T cells. The antigen specificity of the clonally expanded peripheral T cells was not determined.

The trial excluded patients who had a history of autoimmune disease or were on systemic immunosuppression. Peripheral blood for TCR sequencing was collected from all dose cohorts at baseline, on cycle 4 day 1, and on cycle 7 day 1. Samples came from an open-label, multicenter, first-in-human phase I dose-escalation trial of ivuxolimab. Adults with locally advanced or metastatic melanoma, renal cell, hepatocellular, or head and neck squamous cell carcinoma were enrolled in the trial. Before TCR sequencing, CD4+ and CD8+ T cells were separately sorted from peripheral blood. To sequence the TCRbeta CDR3 region, genomic DNA was isolated from the sorted cells. The immunoSEQ Assay was used to sequence the TCRbeta CDR3 regions. TCRdb retrieved this table from immuneACCESS and kept in-frame rearrangements only. Not all clones are present; in checked studies, unresolved V genes account for under half, and no reason is known for the remainder. A total of approximately 17,000 clones appear in this sample, roughly 86% of them only once. Jointly, the top ten make up over 60% of the sample.

Trimming takes 8 bases off V and 2 bases off J; junction bases not matched to a gene: 5. Counted from cysteine to phenylalanine, this CDR3 has 13 amino acids. Only the CDR3 part of the read is kept: 39 bases, read in frame from the first base. CDR1 and CDR2 were assigned from the germline V gene (reference sequence) as MNHEY and SMNVEV. Recombination linked TRBV27 to TRBJ2-7, with TRBD1 matching 8 junction bases. The sequence was obtained from an adult with an advanced solid tumor such as melanoma, head and neck, liver or kidney cancer. The sample in question was CD4+ or CD8+ T cells sorted from blood, obtained in a trial of the OX40 agonist ivuxolimab. The CDR3 here reads CASGTGGPYEQYF. The DNA is TGTGCCAGCGGAACAGGGGGTCCCTACGAGCAGTACTTC.